In its sample, the clone carrying this T cell receptor beta chain was seen a few times. Methods used by the authors: Reference gene primer amplification gave nucleated cell count estimates. Method: immunoSEQ multiplex PCR; TCRdb's copy keeps in-frame clones and lacks some. V and J calls and clone size are given by that table; D and trimming were obtained from the DNA. This table holds about 54,000 clones, around nine tenths found once. The data originate from a study of blood T cell repertoires in COVID-19. Looking at the study overall: The samples span acute and convalescent COVID-19 from the United States, Italy and Spain. T cells, B-cell-depleted T cells, or PBMCs supplied cDNA or gDNA.

The sequencing input was peripheral blood. The TCR originated in a man between 60 and 75 years old with active COVID-19.

In DNA, the CDR3 is TGTGCCAGCAGCTTTCGTCCCTACTCTGGAAACACCATATATTTT. As protein: CASSFRPYSGNTIYF. The chain combines TRBV9 with TRBJ1-3; no clear D. CDR1 is SGDLS, CDR2 YYNGEE, per germline. V was clipped by 4 bases and J by 0 bases, with 11 bases between them. The CDR3 is 15 residues long.